This TCR beta chain was retrieved from a study of cytomegalovirus exposure and HLA in healthy donors. The germline CDR1 and CDR2 sequences are ENHRY and SYGVKD. The CDR3 length is 12 residues. V dropped 8 bases and J dropped 6 bases, with 14 bases sitting between them. Both 60 Vbeta primers and 13 Jbeta primers went into the PCR. Libraries were prepared by immunoSEQ multiplex PCR; TCRdb keeps only in-frame clonotypes and omits some of them. The sample holds approximately 88,000 clones, more than 75% seen once. The sample comprised PBMCs. This rearrangement joins TRBV10-3 to TRBJ2-7, with a weak D call TRBD1 (5 bases). This sequence originates from a man aged 18 to 29 in good health and CMV-seronegative. Here the CDR3 reads CAIGLRQTEQYF. The CDR3 bases are TGTGCCATCGGCCTTAGACAGACCGAGCAGTACTTC.